The T cell receptor (beta chain) under discussion was sequenced for a study of T cell changes during pregnancy in multiple sclerosis. Method: immunoSEQ multiplex PCR; TCRdb's copy keeps in-frame clones and lacks some. The sample has about 38,000 clones, 85% to 95% seen once. CDR1 SGDLS and CDR2 YYNGEE come from the germline V gene. The CDR3 contains 14 residues. After removal of 0 bases from V and 4 bases from J, the junction contained 1 base not matched to a gene. This TCR was recovered from a female donor with multiple sclerosis, enrolled in a pregnancy study. This chain links TRBV9 with TRBJ2-3, with TRBD2 matching over 8 bases. This specimen consisted of CD4+ T cells from peripheral blood mononuclear cells, obtained in the second trimester of pregnancy. CDR3 DNA sequence: TGTGCCAGCAGCGTAGCGGGAGGGCCAGATACGCAGTATTTT. It codes for CASSVAGGPDTQYF.